This T cell receptor (beta chain) was captured by sequencing in a study of human thymus T cells. This CDR3 has 16 amino acids. Germline values: CDR1 SQVTM, CDR2 ANQGSEA. The V end was cut by 6 bases, the J end by 5 bases, with 25 bases between. This clone was seen just once. Thymus tissue for the work was resected from patients undergoing corrective heart surgery. This table comes from immunoSEQ multiplex PCR, and its TCRdb copy is limited to in-frame clones, with some not included. The sample lists tens of thousands of clones; 90% to 95% were seen once. The material sequenced was thymus tissue. This sequence originates from a girl under three years old with a congenital heart defect but otherwise immunologically healthy. This chain uses TRBV29-1 with TRBJ1-1; possible D gene TRBD1, 6 bases. CDR3 region: CSVIQGKGSQRTEAFF. The CDR3, as DNA: TGCAGCGTCATACAGGGTAAGGGATCCCAAAGGACTGAAGCTTTCTTT. The whole variable domain, filled in from reference TRBV29-1 and TRBJ1-1, reads SAVISQKPSRDICQRGTSLTIQCQVDSQVTMMFWYRQQPGQSLTLIATANQGSEATYESGFVIDKFPISRPNLTFSTLTVSNMSPEDSSIYLCSVIQGKGSQRTEAFFGQGTRLTVV.